This record looks at one TCR beta chain sequence and its context. The antigen is not known. Sequence at one end of the junction differs from germline and may be a read error. Between about 18 and 33 mg of unsorted bulk tissue served as the source from which RNA and DNA were co-extracted. The investigators made TCR beta cDNA from about 500 ng total RNA, using a constant-region primer. Libraries covering TCR beta were generated through three nested multiplex PCR rounds (using a slightly modified ARM-PCR). Both of the initial two PCR rounds ran for around 9 cycles and employed TRBV1-TRBV30 forward primers alongside a C-beta reverse primer. MiXCR, applied by TCRdb to the multiplex PCR reads, yields one record per CDR3 protein. The table includes 70,000 to 95,000 distinct CDR3 sequences, roughly three quarters detected once. This entry comes from a study of tumor-infiltrating lymphocytes in primary liver carcinoma. The study's findings and limits: Tumor samples exhibited a significantly greater top-250-clone fraction than blood samples (p = 0.039).

The germline CDR1 and CDR2 sequences are MNHEY and SVGAGI. The CDR3 is 15 residues long. The chain is built from TRBV6-5 and TRBJ2-1; 10 nucleotides match TRBD2. The sample consisted of liver tumor tissue from sampling region 4. As to subset: tumor region T4, right-lateral pole. The origin of this receptor is a man aged 35-49 years with primary liver carcinoma and hepatitis B virus infection. The CDR3 DNA sequence: TGTGCCAGCAGACCTAGCGGGAGTGGCGAGTGTGAGCGGTTCTTC. Amino acids: CASRPSGSGECERFF.